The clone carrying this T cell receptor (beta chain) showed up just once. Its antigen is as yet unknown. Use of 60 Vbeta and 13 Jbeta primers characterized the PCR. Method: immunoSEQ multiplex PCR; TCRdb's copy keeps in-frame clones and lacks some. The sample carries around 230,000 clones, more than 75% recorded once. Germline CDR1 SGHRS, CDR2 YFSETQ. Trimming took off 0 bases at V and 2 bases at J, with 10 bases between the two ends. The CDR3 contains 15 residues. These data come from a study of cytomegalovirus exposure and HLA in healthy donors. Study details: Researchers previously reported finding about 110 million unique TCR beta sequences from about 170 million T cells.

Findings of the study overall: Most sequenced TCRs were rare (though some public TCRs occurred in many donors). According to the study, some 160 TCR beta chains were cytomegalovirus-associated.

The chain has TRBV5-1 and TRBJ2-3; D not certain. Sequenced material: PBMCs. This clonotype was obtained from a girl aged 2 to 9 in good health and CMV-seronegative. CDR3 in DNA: TGCGCCAGCAGCTTGGCCCCAACAACCACAGATACGCAGTATTTT. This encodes CASSLAPTTTDTQYF.